This TCR beta chain was captured by sequencing in a study of blood T cell repertoires in COVID-19. Whole-study context: Acute and convalescent COVID-19 specimens originated in the United States, Italy and Spain. T cells, B-cell-depleted T cells, or PBMCs provided the cDNA or gDNA that served as material.

The authors' processing: Cell counts per sample came from amplifying reference gene primers. Some clones are missing from TCRdb's copy, which holds only in-frame ones; the method was immunoSEQ multiplex PCR. The V and J calls and the clone size are those of that table, but D and trimming were determined from the DNA. The sample has approximately 350,000 clones, roughly nine tenths seen once. CDR1 and CDR2 (germline): MDHEN, SYDVKM. The CDR3 has 14 amino acids. V was cut by 3 bases and J by 3 bases, with 12 bases left in between. The sequence derives from a man in his forties with acute or convalescent COVID-19. The chain is built from TRBV28 and TRBJ2-7; weak D call: TRBD2 (7 bases). Sequencing was done on a sample of peripheral blood. CDR3 residues: CASSFEGGGYEQYF. CDR3 DNA: TGTGCCAGCAGTTTTGAGGGAGGGGGCTACGAGCAGTACTTC.